The 15 T cell receptor beta chains below were found in one sample sequenced in a study of molecular identifiers for immune sequencing clone quantification. One entry per CDR3 protein results from TCRdb running MiXCR on the PCR reads. This table has about 630,000 distinct CDR3 sequences, about 25% appearing once. The specimen sequenced was naive CD8+ T cells from blood, with Jurkat cell RNA spiked in. Indicated subset: FACS-sorted CD8+CD4-CCR7+CD45RA+ naive T cells. These TCRs come from a human donor in good health. Some libraries in this study had Jurkat cell RNA spiked in.

In DNA, the CDR3 is TGTGCCAGCAGCTGGGATTTTAATGAAAAACTGTTTTTT. Amino acid sequence: CASSWDFNEKLFF. V gene TRBV27 combines with J gene TRBJ1-4; D unresolved. Germline values: CDR1 MNHEY, CDR2 SMNVEV (reference sequence). V shed 6 bases and J shed 4 bases, with 9 bases lying between them. The CDR3 has 13 amino acids. Using reference TRBV27 and TRBJ1-4 for the parts outside the CDR3, the full variable domain is EAQVTQNPRYLITVTGKKLTVTCSQNMNHEYMSWYRQDPGLGLRQIYYSMNVEVTDKGDVPEGYKVSRKEKRNFPLILESPSPNQTSLYFCASSWDFNEKLFFGSGTQLSVL.

This clonotype was detected only a few times. The chain joins TRBV27 to TRBJ1-2; D remains unclear. CDR1 is MNHEY, CDR2 SMNVEV, per germline (reference sequence). This CDR3 has 13 amino acids. V lost 3 bases and J lost 2, with 7 bases in between. The CDR3 DNA reads as TGTGCCAGCAGTTTTAGGGAAAACTATGGCTACACCTTC. It specifies CASSFRENYGYTF.

Note on this clonotype: A much larger clone lies one base from this, so it may be a read error. The chain uses TRBV27 and TRBJ2-6; no clear D gene. V was shortened by 6 bases and J by 0 bases, with 12 bases between the two germline ends. CDR1 MNHEY and CDR2 SMNVEV come from the germline V gene (reference sequence). This CDR3 contains 16 residues. This CDR3 reads CASSVLTPSGANVLTF. CDR3 nucleotides: TGTGCCAGCAGCGTATTAACACCCTCTGGGGCCAACGTCCTGACTTTC.

This clonotype was recorded at least ten times. The J gene is TRBJ1-5, the V gene TRBV28, with D unresolved. Germline assignment: CDR1 MDHEN and CDR2 SYDVKM. Trimming removed 7 bases at V and 4 bases at J, with 11 bases between. The CDR3 extends over 13 amino acids. DNA for the CDR3: TGTGCCAGCATCCACAGAATAAATCAGCCCCAGCATTTT. As protein: CASIHRINQPQHF.

In its sample, this clonotype was seen many times. This rearrangement joins TRBV6-2 or TRBV6-3 to TRBJ1-1, with 10 bases fitting TRBD1. CDR1 MNHEY and CDR2 SVGEGT come from the germline V gene. V lost 2 bases, J lost 3 bases, and 6 bases stayed unmatched. The CDR3 runs to 16 residues. CDR3 in amino acids: CASSYDDRGLDTEAFF. In DNA form, the CDR3 reads TGTGCCAGCAGTTACGACGACAGGGGGCTAGACACTGAAGCTTTCTTT.

This clonotype was seen more than once but under ten times. The genes are TRBV11-3 and TRBJ2-1; the D is unclear. The CDR3 extends over 15 amino acids. The germline CDR1 and CDR2 sequences are SGHNT and YENEEA. Trimming stripped 0 bases from V and 1 base from J, with 7 bases between. CDR3 sequence: CASSLDFASYNEQFF. The CDR3 nucleotides are TGTGCCAGCAGCTTAGACTTCGCGTCCTACAATGAGCAGTTCTTC.

V gene TRBV11-3 combines with J gene TRBJ1-3; 11 positions match TRBD1. After removal of 4 bases from V and 4 bases from J, the junction contained 12 bases not matched to a gene. The CDR3 covers 18 residues. CDR1 and CDR2 from the germline V gene are SGHNT and YENEEA. The CDR3 protein is CASSSSYRDRGSGNTIYF. CDR3 bases: TGTGCCAGCAGCTCATCATATCGGGACAGGGGGTCGGGAAACACCATATATTTT.

With regard to this clonotype: At one of its ends the junction is not consistent with the germline gene, which may arise from a read error. V and J are TRBV19 and TRBJ2-1; a possible D gene is TRBD1 (5 bases). Germline loops: CDR1 LNHDA, CDR2 SQIVND (reference sequence). There are 15 residues in the CDR3. CDR3 bases: TGTGCCAGTAGTGCCGGACATGGATTATACAATGAGCAGCTCTTC. Its translation is CASSAGHGLYNEQLF.

In the case of this clonotype: Since a much larger clone is just one base distant, this may be a read error. The rearrangement joins TRBV6-5 to TRBJ2-7; no clear D. The length of the CDR3 is 14 residues. Trimming took off 1 base at V and 5 bases at J, with 12 bases between the two ends. The germline V gene has CDR1 MNHEY and CDR2 SVGAGI. CDR3: CASSYYDPADEQYF. The DNA of the CDR3 is TGTGCCAGCAGTTACTATGACCCCGCGGACGAGCAGTACTTC.

The chain combines TRBV30 with TRBJ1-4; 8 bases fit TRBD1. V was pared by 2 bases and J by 6 bases, with 8 bases of the junction left unmatched. This CDR3 has 15 residues. In germline, CDR1 is GTSNPN, CDR2 SVGIG (reference sequence). The CDR3 DNA is TGTGCCTGGAGTTCCCAGGGGGCGTACGATGAAAAACTGTTTTTT. Translated, it gives CAWSSQGAYDEKLFF.

This clonotype was detected many times. The gene calls are TRBV7-2 and TRBJ2-5, with TRBD2 as a possible D gene (5 bases). The CDR3 totals 20 residues. Germline V gene sequence: CDR1 SGHTA, CDR2 FQGNSA. Trimming removed 5 bases from V and 1 base from J, with 29 bases in between. The CDR3 nucleotides read TGTGCCAGCAGCCCCGGACTGTTCATCTCCCAGGCCCCTCCCCAAGAGACCCAGTACTTC. This encodes CASSPGLFISQAPPQETQYF.

The chain links TRBV7-6 to TRBJ2-2; 11 bases are shared with TRBD2. The CDR3 length is 23 residues. Unmatched junction bases numbered 25, after V lost 1 base and J lost 6 bases. The germline V gene has CDR1 SGHVS and CDR2 FNYEAQ. CDR3 coding DNA: TGTGCCAGCAGCTTAGATGCTAGCGGGGGGCGGATAGAACCCAGGCATCTGTCCGGGGAGCTGTTTTTT. Its protein product is CASSLDASGGRIEPRHLSGELFF.

A remark on this clonotype: A single base separates this from a much larger clone, so it may be a read error. Lacking the conserved final phenylalanine or tryptophan, this CDR3 likely reflects a read error. This chain uses TRBV20-1 with TRBJ2-3, with 8 bases identical to TRBD2. J lost 5 bases, V lost 0 bases, and 7 bases had no gene match. The CDR3 is 15 residues long. Germline V gene lookup returns CDR1 DFQATT and CDR2 SNEGSKA (reference sequence). CDR3 DNA: TGCAGTGCTAGAGAAGGTCGGGGGGGCCAAGATACGCAGTATTCT. This sequence encodes CSAREGRGGQDTQYS.

There are a few counts of this clonotype. The chain employs TRBV7-8 and TRBJ2-7, with 10 nucleotides matching TRBD1. The CDR3 runs to 18 residues. The V gene end was trimmed by 5 bases and the J gene end by 0 bases; junction bases not matched to a gene: 13. Germline CDR1 reads SGHVS; CDR2 reads FQNEAQ. The CDR3: CASSPRTGGLNISYEQYF. CDR3 in DNA: TGTGCCAGCAGCCCTAGGACAGGGGGTCTGAATATCTCCTACGAGCAGTACTTC. The full variable domain, completed using reference TRBV7-8 and TRBJ2-7, is GAGVSQSPRYKVAKRGQDVALRCDPISGHVSLFWYQQALGQGPEFLTYFQNEAQLDKSGLPSDRFFAERPEGSVSTLKIQRTQQEDSAVYLCASSPRTGGLNISYEQYFGPGTRLTVT.

The table lists this clonotype with a few counts. The V gene is TRBV12-3 or TRBV12-4, the J gene TRBJ2-2; possibly TRBD2 for D (7 bases). The V end lost 1 base, the J end lost 3 bases, and 15 bases lay between the germline ends. The CDR3 covers 17 residues. The CDR3 DNA follows: TGTGCCAGCAGTTTAGTCCCGGGGGGCCCGGACACCGGGGAGCTGTTTTTT. It encodes CASSLVPGGPDTGELFF.